This paragraph covers one TCR beta chain sequence. This sample was taken from a study of blood T cell repertoires in COVID-19. Overall study: COVID-19 samples, acute and convalescent, were from the United States, Italy and Spain. T cells, B-cell-depleted T cells, or PBMCs supplied cDNA or gDNA.

Source study methods: Researchers report that nucleated cell counts were estimated from reference gene primer amplification. TCRdb's copy holds only in-frame clones and misses some; the assay was immunoSEQ multiplex PCR. Clonal size and the V and J genes are those of that table, whereas D and trimming came from the DNA. The profile covers 85,000 to 120,000 clones, with 75% to 90% appearing a single time and 4% to 5.5% taken by the ten largest. Germline V CDR1 and CDR2: LNHDA, SQIVND (reference sequence). Between the trimmed V and J ends, which lost 5 bases and 0 bases, there was a span of 13 bases. The CDR3 has 16 amino acids.

This sequence was found in a human donor in a cohort sampled during active COVID-19. The V gene is TRBV19, the J gene TRBJ1-4; a possible D gene is TRBD1 (5 bases). The sample taken for sequencing was peripheral blood. CDR3: CASSPRQPATNEKLFF. CDR3 DNA sequence: TGTGCCAGTAGTCCCCGACAGCCTGCAACTAATGAAAAACTGTTTTTT.